The 25 T cell receptor beta chains below all came from one sample that was sequenced in a study of early T cells in non-severe SARS-CoV-2 infection. Each CDR3 protein gets one entry after TCRdb re-called the 5' RACE reads with MiXCR. The sample has tens of thousands of distinct CDR3 sequences, 12% seen once. The sequencing input was whole blood. These receptors originate from an adult who was a healthcare worker with PCR-confirmed SARS-CoV-2 infection or an uninfected control (not recorded which).

This chain uses TRBV29-1 with TRBJ2-5; D not certain. V was clipped by 2 bases and J by 4 bases, with 11 bases between them. Per germline, CDR1 SQVTM and CDR2 ANQGSEA. CDR3 length: 13 amino acids. CDR3 region: CSVEPLRGETQYF. The CDR3 DNA reads as TGCAGCGTTGAACCTCTCCGAGGAGAGACCCAGTACTTC.

This clonotype was detected ten times or more. The chain joins TRBV28 to TRBJ1-5; TRBD1 is a possible D gene (5 bases). The germline gives CDR1 MDHEN, CDR2 SYDVKM. Between the trimmed V and J ends, which lost 3 bases and 4 bases, there was a span of 13 bases. This CDR3 has 15 amino acids. CDR3 in amino acids: CASSFKGPRNQPQHF. The CDR3 coding sequence is TGTGCCAGCAGTTTCAAGGGACCTAGGAATCAGCCCCAGCATTTT. Combining the CDR3 with reference TRBV28 and TRBJ1-5 gives the whole variable domain DVKVTQSSRYLVKRTGEKVFLECVQDMDHENMFWYRQDPGLGLRLIYFSYDVKMKEKGDIPEGYSVSREKKERFSLILESASTNQTSMYLCASSFKGPRNQPQHFGDGTRLSIL.

This clonotype occurred once. Given a much more abundant clone one base away, this may be a read error. This rearrangement joins TRBV28 to TRBJ2-7; D not certain. The CDR3 runs 13 residues. Germline CDR1 is MDHEN and CDR2 is SYDVKM. The chain's CDR3 is CVSSFPTHYEQYF. The CDR3 DNA sequence: TGTGTCAGCAGTTTCCCAACCCACTACGAGCAGTACTTC.

The V and J genes are TRBV20-1 and TRBJ2-7; D tentatively reads TRBD1 or TRBD2 (5 bases each). Trimming stripped 2 bases from V and 5 bases from J, with 16 bases between. Germline assignment: CDR1 DFQATT and CDR2 SNEGSKA (reference sequence). CDR3 size: 14 residues. CDR3 amino acids: CSARPHRRGHEQYF. CDR3 nucleotide sequence: TGCAGTGCTAGACCTCACAGGAGAGGGCACGAGCAGTACTTC.

This clonotype was detected only a few times. The chain carries TRBV25-1 and TRBJ1-2; no firm D call. The CDR3 sequence is 13 residues long. Trimming removed 7 bases at V and 4 bases at J, with 13 bases between. From germline, CDR1 is MGHDK and CDR2 SYGVNS. In nucleotides, the CDR3 is TGTGCCAGCACAAAGGGAGGGAGCTATGGCTACACCTTC. Protein product: CASTKGGSYGYTF.

The V and J genes are TRBV6-1 and TRBJ1-2; D perhaps matches TRBD1 (6 bases). The CDR3 has 14 residues. Trimming pared 4 bases from V and 5 bases from J, leaving 14 bases between. The germline CDR1 and CDR2 sequences are MNHNS and SASEGT. The CDR3 region has the DNA TGTGCCAGCAGTGTTCAGGGGCCCTTATATGGCTACACCTTC. Amino acids: CASSVQGPLYGYTF.

There are many counts of this clonotype. The V and J genes are TRBV20-1 and TRBJ2-1; D tentatively reads TRBD1 or TRBD2 (5 bases each). Germline CDR1 and CDR2: DFQATT and SNEGSKA (reference sequence). The CDR3 has 15 amino acids. V was shortened by 7 bases and J by 7 bases, with 23 bases between the two germline ends. CDR3 DNA: TGCAGTGTTACCGGGACCCCAGTAAGGGTTAATGAGCAGTTCTTC. It specifies CSVTGTPVRVNEQFF.

Notes on this clonotype: A much larger clone differs from this one at a single base, so this may be a read error. The chain has TRBV27 and TRBJ1-2; D remains unclear. The CDR3 totals 13 residues. V lost 3 bases and J 6 bases, leaving 11 bases between the germline ends. Germline loops: CDR1 MNHEY, CDR2 SMNVEV (reference sequence). In DNA form, the CDR3 reads TGTGCCAGCAGTTTGGCTCATTCGAATGGCTACACCTTC. It yields the protein CASSLAHSNGYTF.

This clonotype was seen many times. The junction departs from the called germline gene at one end, perhaps through a read error. V gene TRBV7-2 combines with J gene TRBJ2-2; 9 bases align to TRBD2. Germline lookup yields CDR1 SGHTA and CDR2 FQGNSA. This CDR3 contains 16 residues. CDR3 amino acids: CASSLARLAGPGELFF. CDR3 nucleotide sequence: TGTGCCAGCAGCCTAGCTCGGCTAGCGGGGCCCGGGGAGCTGTTTTTT.

There are many counts of this clonotype. This chain connects TRBV20-1 to TRBJ2-1; D uncertain. CDR1 is DFQATT, CDR2 SNEGSKA, per germline (reference sequence). The CDR3 extends over 12 amino acids. Trimming removed 4 bases from V and 6 bases from J, with 10 bases in between. The CDR3 coding sequence is TGCAGTGCTACTACCTCCCGCAATGAGCAGTTCTTC. As protein: CSATTSRNEQFF.

This rearrangement joins TRBV6-6 to TRBJ2-7; the D is unclear. The CDR3 runs to 14 residues. The germline gives CDR1 MNHNY, CDR2 SVGAGI (reference sequence). Trimming shortened V by 6 bases and J by 4 bases, and 16 bases separated the two germline ends. The CDR3 region has the DNA TGTGCCAGCAGCCCCCCAGGTATCCGTTACGAGCAGTACTTC. It translates to CASSPPGIRYEQYF.

This clonotype came up many times. The CDR3 sequence is CASSQWPPGLQDTGELFF. Here the CDR3 DNA reads TGCGCCAGCAGCCAATGGCCCCCAGGGCTCCAGGACACCGGGGAGCTGTTTTTT. The chain couples TRBV4-3 to TRBJ2-2; possibly TRBD1 for D (5 bases). The germline V gene encodes CDR1 LGHNA and CDR2 YSLEER. This CDR3 comprises 18 residues. Deletions cut 2 bases from V and 3 bases from J, with 19 bases between.

This clonotype was recorded many times. The V and J genes are TRBV20-1 and TRBJ2-7; D not certain. Between the trimmed V and J ends, which lost 1 base and 9 bases, there was a span of 13 bases. The CDR3 has 12 residues. Germline V gene data show CDR1 as DFQATT and CDR2 as SNEGSKA (reference sequence). The CDR3 DNA follows: TGCAGTGCTAGAGCGTCAGGAAGCCCGCAGTACTTC. Its translation is CSARASGSPQYF.

This clonotype showed up many times. The CDR3 DNA sequence: TGTGCCAGCAGCTCGACAGGGGCCCCAGATACGCAGTATTTT. It codes for CASSSTGAPDTQYF. The rearrangement uses TRBV7-8 and TRBJ2-3; TRBD1 agrees at 8 bases. The junction had 4 bases not matched to a gene; V was cut back by 4 bases and J by 4 bases. This CDR3 is built from 14 residues. Germline V CDR1 and CDR2: SGHVS, FQNEAQ.

Notes on this clonotype: A much larger clone sits a single nucleotide away, making a read error possible. The rearrangement uses TRBV5-1 and TRBJ2-2; perhaps D is TRBD1 or TRBD2 (6 bases each). The germline V gene has CDR1 SGHRS and CDR2 YFSETQ. CDR3 length equals 15 residues. This CDR3 is CVSSSRDINTGELFF. The CDR3 DNA follows: TGCGTCAGCAGCTCGCGGGACATCAACACCGGGGAGCTGTTTTTT.

This clonotype was detected many times. The rearrangement links TRBV20-1 to TRBJ2-7; TRBD1 matches at 9 bases. The germline gives CDR1 DFQATT, CDR2 SNEGSKA (reference sequence). V trimming: 2 bases; J trimming: 3 bases; junction bases outside the gene matches: 5. There are 14 residues in the CDR3. This chain's CDR3 is CSARPPTGGYEQYF. In nucleotides, the CDR3 is TGCAGTGCTAGACCACCGACAGGGGGCTACGAGCAGTACTTC.

There are many counts of this clonotype. The V gene is TRBV6-6, the J gene TRBJ2-3, with D perhaps matching TRBD2 (6 bases). The CDR3 is made up of 16 amino acids. Per the germline V gene, CDR1 is MNHNY and CDR2 is SVGAGI (reference sequence). V gave up 1 base and J gave up 4 bases, with 15 bases separating them. This CDR3 is CASSYYAAGRSDTQYF. The CDR3 DNA is TGTGCCAGCAGTTACTATGCAGCGGGTCGTTCAGATACGCAGTATTTT.

This clonotype was counted at least ten times. This chain joins TRBV11-3 and TRBJ2-7; TRBD1 agrees at 9 bases. Germline V CDR1 and CDR2: SGHNT, YENEEA. The ends lost 10 bases at V and 9 bases at J; junction bases unmatched: 4. There are 10 residues in the CDR3. The CDR3 DNA is TGTGCCAACGAGACAGGGGGGCAGTACTTC. Amino acid sequence: CANETGGQYF.

Only one count was recorded for this clonotype. The chain combines TRBV5-6 with TRBJ2-7; 8 bases are a match to TRBD2. This CDR3 has 15 residues. The ends lost 1 base at V and 6 bases at J; junction bases unmatched: 9. Germline values: CDR1 SGHDT, CDR2 YYEEEE. CDR3 sequence reads: CASSLKPPGLVEQYF. CDR3 DNA sequence: TGTGCCAGCAGCTTGAAACCGCCGGGACTAGTCGAGCAGTACTTC.

The chain combines TRBV11-2 with TRBJ2-3; D gene ambiguous. Per the germline V gene, CDR1 is SGHAT and CDR2 is FQNNGV. The germline V and J ends were trimmed by 1 base and 8 bases, with 10 bases remaining between them. This CDR3 is 13 amino acids long. The CDR3 DNA is TGTGCCAGCAGCTTAGGGGGTCGGATTACGCAGTATTTT. This gives the protein CASSLGGRITQYF.

The V and J genes are TRBV10-3 and TRBJ1-4; no clear D gene. Germline-derived CDR1 and CDR2 are ENHRY and SYGVKD. There are 13 residues in the CDR3. V lost 4 bases to trimming and J lost 3 bases, with 6 bases between them. The CDR3 sequence is CAISVSSNEKLFF. The CDR3 DNA reads as TGTGCCATCAGTGTATCCTCTAATGAAAAACTGTTTTTT.

The chain links TRBV19 to TRBJ1-5, with D perhaps matching TRBD1 (6 bases). The V end was cut by 7 bases, the J end by 6 bases, with 19 bases between. CDR1 is LNHDA and CDR2 is SQIVND in the germline V gene (reference sequence). The CDR3 extends over 15 amino acids. CDR3 sequence: CASTIQAGEGQPQHF. The CDR3 bases are TGTGCCAGTACCATCCAGGCAGGGGAGGGTCAGCCCCAGCATTTT.

This clonotype was observed a few times. The V call is TRBV6-6, the J call TRBJ1-6; a possible D gene is TRBD1 (6 bases). From germline, CDR1 is MNHNY and CDR2 SVGAGI (reference sequence). Trimming removed 8 bases from V and 3 bases from J, with 11 bases in between. There are 14 residues in the CDR3. The CDR3 DNA reads as TGTGCCAGCGGACAGATCAGCTATAATTCACCCCTCCACTTT. This codes for CASGQISYNSPLHF.

This clonotype occurred many times. The rearrangement joins TRBV7-8 to TRBJ1-3; no definite D call. Trimming removed 2 bases at V and 4 bases at J, with 9 bases between. The CDR3 is 14 amino acids. Germline V gene data show CDR1 as SGHVS and CDR2 as FQNEAQ. CDR3 nucleotide sequence: TGTGCCAGCAGCTTACGGGCGAGGGGAAACACCATATATTTT. Translating it yields CASSLRARGNTIYF.

This clonotype was seen a handful of times. The chain couples TRBV7-9 to TRBJ2-5; TRBD1 aligns across 10 bases. With 3 bases clipped from V and 4 bases from J, the junction kept 5 bases outside the gene matches. The CDR3 is 15 residues long. Germline values: CDR1 SEHNR, CDR2 FQNEAQ (reference sequence). CDR3: CASSFPTGGRETQYF. DNA of the CDR3: TGTGCCAGCAGCTTCCCGACAGGGGGCAGAGAGACCCAGTACTTC.